This T cell receptor beta chain was sequenced for a study of cytomegalovirus exposure and HLA in healthy donors. Remarks on this clone: Other DNA variants within this sample encode the same CDR3.

V lost 3 bases and J lost 4; bases outside the gene matches: 8. The CDR3 covers 15 residues. Germline V CDR1 and CDR2: SGHDT, YYEEEE. Primers included in the PCR were 60 Vbeta and 13 Jbeta primers. TCRdb's table, derived via immunoSEQ multiplex PCR, lists solely in-frame clones and lacks some. The data show about 180,000 clones, over 60% seen once. The sequenced sample consisted of PBMCs. The chain uses TRBV5-6 and TRBJ2-7; 9 bases map to TRBD1. The receptor's source is a man aged 18 to 30 in good health and CMV-seronegative. The CDR3 bases are TGTGCCAGCAGCTGGTTAACAGGGGGCTGGTACGAGCAGTACTTC. Translation gives CASSWLTGGWYEQYF. The full variable domain, in which reference TRBV5-6 and TRBJ2-7 provide the parts outside the CDR3, is DAGVTQSPTHLIKTRGQQVTLRCSPKSGHDTVSWYQQALGQGPQFIFQYYEEEERQRGNFPDRFSGHQFPNYSSELNVNALLLGDSALYLCASSWLTGGWYEQYFGPGTRLTVT.